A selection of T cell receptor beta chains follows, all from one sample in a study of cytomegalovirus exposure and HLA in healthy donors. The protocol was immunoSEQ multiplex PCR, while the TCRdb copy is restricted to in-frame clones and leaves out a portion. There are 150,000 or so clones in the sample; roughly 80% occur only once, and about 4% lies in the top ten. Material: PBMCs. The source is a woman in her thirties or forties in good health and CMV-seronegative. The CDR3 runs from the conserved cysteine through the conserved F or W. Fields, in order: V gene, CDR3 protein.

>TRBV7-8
CASSLRGSGSTDTQYF
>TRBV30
CAWSVRRGTNYGYTF
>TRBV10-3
CAISEGTWTVQETQYF
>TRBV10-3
CAISESRGGRNQPQHF
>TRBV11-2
CASSYTGTPMRETQYF
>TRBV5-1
CASSVGGTSHNEQFF
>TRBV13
CASRRQGLETQYF
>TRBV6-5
CASRSTGLETQYF
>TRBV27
CASSFGRLDTGELFF
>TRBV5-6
CASSYITTVLAGKLYEQYF
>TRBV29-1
CSVGDRGNSPLHF
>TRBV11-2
CASRPSGTFTDTQYF
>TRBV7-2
CASSPGQFQETQYF
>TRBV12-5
CASGRGLLYEQYF
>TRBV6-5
CASRSTGPNYGYTF
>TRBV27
CASSYRSAYEQYF
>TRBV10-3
CAISESGDYEAFF
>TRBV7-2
CASSASSGVADTQYF
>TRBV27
CASSLSPGGTEAFF
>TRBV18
CASSPVQGYSNQPQHF